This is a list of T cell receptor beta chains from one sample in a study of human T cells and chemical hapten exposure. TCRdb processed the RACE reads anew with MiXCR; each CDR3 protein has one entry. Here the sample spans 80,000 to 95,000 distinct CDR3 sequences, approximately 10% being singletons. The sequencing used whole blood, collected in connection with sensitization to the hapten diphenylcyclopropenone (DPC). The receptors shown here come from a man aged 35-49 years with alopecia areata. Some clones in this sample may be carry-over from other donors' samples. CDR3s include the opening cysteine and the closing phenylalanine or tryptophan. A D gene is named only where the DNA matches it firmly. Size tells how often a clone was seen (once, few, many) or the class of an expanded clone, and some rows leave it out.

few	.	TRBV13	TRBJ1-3	CASSLNRRLYF	TGTGCCAGCAGCTTGAACAGACGTTTATATTTT
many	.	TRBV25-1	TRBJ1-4	CASSEHPVEKLFF	TGTGCCAGCAGTGAACATCCGGTCGAAAAACTGTTTTTT
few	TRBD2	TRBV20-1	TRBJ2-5	CSASPGLAGGGRETQYF	TGCAGTGCTAGCCCGGGACTAGCGGGGGGGGGGCGCGAGACCCAGTACTTC
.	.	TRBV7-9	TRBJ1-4	CASSPRLTERFNEKLFF	TGTGCCAGCAGCCCTCGCCTGACAGAGCGGTTTAATGAAAAACTGTTTTTT
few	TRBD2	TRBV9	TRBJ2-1	CASSVVGSGSFIEQFF	TGTGCCAGCAGCGTAGTTGGTAGCGGGAGTTTTATAGAGCAGTTCTTC
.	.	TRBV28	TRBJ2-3	CASRVRVSGTDMQYF	TGTGCCAGCAGAGTCCGGGTTAGCGGCACAGATATGCAGTATTTT
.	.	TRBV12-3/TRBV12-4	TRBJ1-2	CASSLALAGGDGYTF	TGTGCCAGCAGTTTAGCGCTGGCAGGAGGGGATGGCTACACCTTC
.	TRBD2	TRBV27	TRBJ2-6	CASSFLASGRRAGANVLTF	TGTGCCAGCAGTTTCCTGGCTAGCGGGAGAAGAGCTGGGGCCAACGTCCTGACTTTC
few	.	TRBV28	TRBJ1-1	CASSFWNTEAFF	TGTGCCAGCAGTTTTTGGAACACTGAAGCTTTCTTT
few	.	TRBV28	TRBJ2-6	CATRREGVWIGGANVLTF	TGTGCCACCAGGCGCGAAGGGGTCTGGATTGGTGGGGCCAACGTCCTGACTTTC
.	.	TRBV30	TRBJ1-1	CAWSDSDEAFF	TGTGCCTGGAGTGACAGTGATGAAGCTTTCTTT
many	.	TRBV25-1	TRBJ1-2	CASSRDNYGYTF	TGTGCCAGCAGTCGGGACAACTATGGCTACACCTTC
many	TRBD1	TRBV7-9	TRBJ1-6	CASSRRGQGIDSPLHF	TGTGCCAGCAGCCGAAGAGGACAGGGGATCGATTCACCCCTCCACTTT
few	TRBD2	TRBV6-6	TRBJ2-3	CASIIAGKKTDTQYF	TGTGCCAGCATCATAGCGGGAAAAAAGACAGATACGCAGTATTTT
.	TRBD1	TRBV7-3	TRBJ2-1	CASSLGTGGLDEQFF	TGTGCCAGCAGCTTAGGGACAGGGGGCCTTGATGAGCAGTTCTTC
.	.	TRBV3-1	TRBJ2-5	CASSQPGTDGQETQYF	TGTGCCAGCAGCCAGCCCGGGACTGACGGCCAAGAGACCCAGTACTTC
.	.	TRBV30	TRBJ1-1	CAWSVGLEKKAFF	TGTGCCTGGAGTGTGGGGCTTGAAAAGAAGGCTTTCTTT
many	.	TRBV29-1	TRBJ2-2	CSAKNTGELFF	TGCAGCGCGAAGAACACCGGGGAGCTGTTTTTT
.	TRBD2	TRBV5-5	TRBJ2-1	CASSRGGGSYNEQFF	TGTGCCAGCAGCCGGGGGGGCGGGTCTTACAATGAGCAGTTCTTC
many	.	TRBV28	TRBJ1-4	CASSSGRESEKLFF	TGTGCCAGCAGTTCCGGCAGGGAAAGCGAAAAACTGTTTTTT
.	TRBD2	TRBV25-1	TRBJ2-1	CASSASGRPAAYNEQFF	TGTGCCAGCAGTGCTAGCGGGAGGCCTGCAGCCTACAATGAGCAGTTCTTC
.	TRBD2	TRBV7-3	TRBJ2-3	CASSLRTSGRGTDTQYF	TGTGCCAGCAGCCTAAGGACTAGCGGGAGAGGCACAGATACGCAGTATTTT
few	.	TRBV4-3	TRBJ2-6	CASSQGDSSSGANVLTF	TGCGCCAGCAGCCAAGGAGACAGTTCCTCTGGGGCCAACGTCCTGACTTTC
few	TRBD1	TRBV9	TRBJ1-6	CASSPRDRADNSPLHF	TGTGCCAGCAGCCCAAGAGACAGGGCTGATAATTCACCCCTCCACTTT
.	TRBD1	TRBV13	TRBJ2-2	CASSLGGGGLSGELFF	TGTGCCAGCAGCTTAGGAGGGGGCGGACTGAGCGGGGAGCTGTTTTTT
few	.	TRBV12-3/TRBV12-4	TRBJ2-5	CASSLDWGLETQYF	TGTGCCAGCAGTCTGGACTGGGGTTTGGAGACCCAGTACTTC
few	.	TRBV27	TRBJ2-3	CASSFWTASTDTQYF	TGTGCCAGCAGTTTTTGGACAGCTAGCACAGATACGCAGTATTTT
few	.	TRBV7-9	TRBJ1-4	CASSPGQYEKLFF	TGTGCCAGCAGCCCGGGACAATATGAAAAACTGTTTTTT
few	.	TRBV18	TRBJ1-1	CASSPQESNTEAFF	TGTGCCAGCTCACCACAGGAGTCGAACACTGAAGCTTTCTTT
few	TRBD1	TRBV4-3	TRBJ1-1	CASSQEFGQGGEAFF	TGCGCCAGCAGCCAAGAATTTGGGCAGGGGGGTGAAGCTTTCTTT
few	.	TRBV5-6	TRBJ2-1	CASSSRQVYSYNEQFF	TGTGCCAGCAGCTCCAGACAGGTATACTCCTACAATGAGCAGTTCTTC
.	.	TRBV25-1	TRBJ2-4	CASSQMGGKNIQYF	TGTGCCAGCAGTCAAATGGGGGGCAAAAACATTCAGTACTTC
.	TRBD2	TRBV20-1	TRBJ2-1	CSARALAGVPTYNEQFF	TGCAGTGCTAGAGCTCTAGCGGGGGTGCCAACCTACAATGAGCAGTTCTTC
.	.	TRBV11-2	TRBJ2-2	CASSLGWTNTGELFF	TGTGCCAGCAGCTTAGGATGGACGAACACCGGGGAGCTGTTTTTT
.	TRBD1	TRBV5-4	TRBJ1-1	CASSPSTGLNTEAFF	TGTGCCAGCAGCCCTTCGACAGGGTTGAACACTGAAGCTTTCTTT
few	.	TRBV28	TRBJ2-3	CASSLGTNVNTDTQYF	TGTGCCAGCAGTCTCGGGACAAACGTTAACACAGATACGCAGTATTTT
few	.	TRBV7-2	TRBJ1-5	CASSLGRQRPQPQHF	TGTGCCAGCAGCTTAGGCCGACAGCGCCCCCAACCCCAGCATTTT
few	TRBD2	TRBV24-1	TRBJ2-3	CATSDLQGSGRDTQYF	TGTGCCACCAGTGATCTACAGGGCAGCGGGAGAGATACGCAGTATTTT
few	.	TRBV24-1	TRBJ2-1	CATSDPAGMFF	TGTGCCACCAGTGACCCCGCGGGGATGTTCTTC
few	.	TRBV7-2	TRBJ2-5	CASSAGLQGGETQYF	TGTGCCAGCAGCGCGGGACTTCAAGGAGGGGAGACCCAGTACTTC
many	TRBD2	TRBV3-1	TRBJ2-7	CASSHGETSGIWGEQYF	TGTGCCAGCAGCCACGGAGAGACTAGCGGGATCTGGGGGGAGCAGTACTTC
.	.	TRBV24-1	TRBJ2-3	CATSQADTKYF	TGTGCCACCAGTCAAGCAGATACGAAGTATTTT